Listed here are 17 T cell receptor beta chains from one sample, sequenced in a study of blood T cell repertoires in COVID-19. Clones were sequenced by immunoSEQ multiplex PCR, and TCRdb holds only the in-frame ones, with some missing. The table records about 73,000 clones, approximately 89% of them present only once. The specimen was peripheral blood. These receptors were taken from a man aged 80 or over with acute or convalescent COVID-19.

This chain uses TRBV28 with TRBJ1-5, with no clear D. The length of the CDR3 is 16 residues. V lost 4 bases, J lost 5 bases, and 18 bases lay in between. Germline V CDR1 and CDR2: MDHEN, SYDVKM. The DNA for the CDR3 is TGTGCCAGCAGTTCCAGCAGGAGGCAAAGGGATCAGCCCCAGCATTTT. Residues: CASSSSRRQRDQPQHF.

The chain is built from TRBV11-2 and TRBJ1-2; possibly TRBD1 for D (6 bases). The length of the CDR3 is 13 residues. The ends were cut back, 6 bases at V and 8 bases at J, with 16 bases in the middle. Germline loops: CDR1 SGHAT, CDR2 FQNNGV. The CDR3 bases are TGTGCCAGCAGAGGGGGTGGACTGTGGGGCTACACCTTC. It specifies CASRGGGLWGYTF.

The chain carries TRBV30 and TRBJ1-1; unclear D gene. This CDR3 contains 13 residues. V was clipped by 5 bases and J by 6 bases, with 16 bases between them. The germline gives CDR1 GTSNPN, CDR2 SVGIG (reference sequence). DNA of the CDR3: TGTGCCTGGGGATGGACGGGAACAGCTGAAGCTTTCTTT. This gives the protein CAWGWTGTAEAFF.

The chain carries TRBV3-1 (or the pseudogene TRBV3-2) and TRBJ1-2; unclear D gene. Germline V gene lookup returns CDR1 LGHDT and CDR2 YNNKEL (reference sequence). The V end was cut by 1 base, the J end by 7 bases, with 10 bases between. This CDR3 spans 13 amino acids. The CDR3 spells CASSQVSGAGYTF. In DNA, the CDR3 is TGTGCCAGCAGCCAAGTCAGTGGAGCTGGCTACACCTTC.

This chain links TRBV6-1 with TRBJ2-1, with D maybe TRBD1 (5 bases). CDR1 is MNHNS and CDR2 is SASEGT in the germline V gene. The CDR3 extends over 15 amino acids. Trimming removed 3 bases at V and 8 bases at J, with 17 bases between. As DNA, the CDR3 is TGTGCCAGCAGTGACATCAGGGTATCTTATGATGAGCAGTTCTTC. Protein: CASSDIRVSYDEQFF.

The CDR3 reads CASSLTGGPAQPQHF. CDR3 DNA: TGCGCCAGCAGCTTGACAGGGGGGCCTGCCCAGCCCCAGCATTTT. J is TRBJ1-5 and V is TRBV5-1; 8 nucleotides agree with TRBD1. This CDR3 spans 15 amino acids. Per the germline V gene, CDR1 is SGHRS and CDR2 is YFSETQ. Germline trimming cut 1 base from V and 7 bases from J; bases unmatched to any gene: 7.

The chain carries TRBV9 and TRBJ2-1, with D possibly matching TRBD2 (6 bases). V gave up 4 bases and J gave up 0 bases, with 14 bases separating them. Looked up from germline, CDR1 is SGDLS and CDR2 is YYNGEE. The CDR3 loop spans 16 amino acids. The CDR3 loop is CASSPSGQSSYNEQFF. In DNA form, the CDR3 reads TGTGCCAGCAGCCCGAGCGGGCAGAGCTCCTACAATGAGCAGTTCTTC.

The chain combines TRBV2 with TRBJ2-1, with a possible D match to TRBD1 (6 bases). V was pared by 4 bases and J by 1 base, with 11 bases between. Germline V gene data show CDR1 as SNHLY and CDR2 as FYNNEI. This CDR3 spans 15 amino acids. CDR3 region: CASSGDISSYNEQFF. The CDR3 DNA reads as TGTGCCAGCAGTGGGGACATATCTTCCTACAATGAGCAGTTCTTC.

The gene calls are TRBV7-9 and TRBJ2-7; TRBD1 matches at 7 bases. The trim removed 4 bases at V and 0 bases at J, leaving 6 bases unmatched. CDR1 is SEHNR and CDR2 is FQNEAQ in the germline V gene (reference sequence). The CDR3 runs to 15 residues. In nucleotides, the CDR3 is TGTGCCAGCAGCTCGGGACAGTCGAGCTCCTACGAGCAGTACTTC. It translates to CASSSGQSSSYEQYF. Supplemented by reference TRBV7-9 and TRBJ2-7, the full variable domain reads DTGVSQNPRHKITKRGQNVTFRCDPISEHNRLYWYRQTLGQGPEFLTYFQNEAQLEKSRLLSDRFSAERPKGSFSTLEIQRTEQGDSAMYLCASSSGQSSSYEQYFGPGTRLTVT.

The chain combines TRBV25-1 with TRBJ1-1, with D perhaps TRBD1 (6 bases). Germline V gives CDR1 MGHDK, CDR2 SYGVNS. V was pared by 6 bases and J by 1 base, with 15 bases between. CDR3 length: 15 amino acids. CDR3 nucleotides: TGTGCCAGCAGCTCCCCAGGCAGGGGGAACACTGAAGCTTTCTTT. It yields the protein CASSSPGRGNTEAFF.

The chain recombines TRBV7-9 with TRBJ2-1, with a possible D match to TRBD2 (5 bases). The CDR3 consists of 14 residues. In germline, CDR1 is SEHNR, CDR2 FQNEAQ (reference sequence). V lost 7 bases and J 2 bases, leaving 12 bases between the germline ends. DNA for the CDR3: TGTGCCAGCACCACCGGGGTCCCCTACAATGAGCAGTTCTTC. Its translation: CASTTGVPYNEQFF.

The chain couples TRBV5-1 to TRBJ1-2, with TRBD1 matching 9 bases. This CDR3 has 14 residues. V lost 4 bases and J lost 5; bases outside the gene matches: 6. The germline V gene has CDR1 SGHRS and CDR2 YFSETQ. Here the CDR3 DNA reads TGCGCCAGCAGCCCGGGGACAGGGACGTATGGCTACACCTTC. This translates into CASSPGTGTYGYTF.

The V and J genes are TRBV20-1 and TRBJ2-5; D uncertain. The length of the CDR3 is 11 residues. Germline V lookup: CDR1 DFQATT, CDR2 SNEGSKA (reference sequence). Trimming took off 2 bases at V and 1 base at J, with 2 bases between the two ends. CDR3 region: CSARLQETQYF. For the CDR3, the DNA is TGCAGTGCTAGACTCCAAGAGACCCAGTACTTC.

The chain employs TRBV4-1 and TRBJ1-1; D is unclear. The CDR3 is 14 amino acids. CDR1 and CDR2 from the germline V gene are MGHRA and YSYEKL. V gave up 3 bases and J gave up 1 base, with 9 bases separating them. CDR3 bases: TGCGCCAGCAGCCAGGCAGACACGAACACTGAAGCTTTCTTT. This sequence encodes CASSQADTNTEAFF.

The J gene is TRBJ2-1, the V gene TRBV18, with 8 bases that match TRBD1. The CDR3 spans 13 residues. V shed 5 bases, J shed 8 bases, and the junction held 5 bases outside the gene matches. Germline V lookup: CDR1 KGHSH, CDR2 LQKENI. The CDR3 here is CASSELTGDEQFF. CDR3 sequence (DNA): TGTGCCAGCTCAGAGCTGACAGGGGATGAGCAGTTCTTC.

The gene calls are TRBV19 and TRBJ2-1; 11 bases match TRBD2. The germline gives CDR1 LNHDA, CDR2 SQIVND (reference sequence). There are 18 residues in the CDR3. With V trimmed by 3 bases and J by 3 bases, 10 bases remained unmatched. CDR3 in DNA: TGTGCCAGTAGTATGGGATTTGGTGGGACTAGCGGCTACAATGAGCAGTTCTTC. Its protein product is CASSMGFGGTSGYNEQFF.

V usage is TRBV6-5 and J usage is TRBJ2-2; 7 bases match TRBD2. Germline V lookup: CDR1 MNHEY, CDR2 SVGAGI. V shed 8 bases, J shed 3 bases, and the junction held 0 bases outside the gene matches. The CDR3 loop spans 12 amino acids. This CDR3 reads CASREDTGELFF. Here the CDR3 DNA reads TGTGCCAGCCGGGAGGACACCGGGGAGCTGTTTTTT.